Detailed here is one T cell receptor beta chain. This entry belongs to a study of shared T cell receptors in the human thymus. CDR1 LNHDA and CDR2 SQIVND come from the germline V gene (reference sequence). The CDR3 covers 13 residues. Trimming removed 3 bases from V and 2 bases from J, with 7 bases in between. TCRdb's table, derived via immunoSEQ multiplex PCR, lists solely in-frame clones and lacks some. The data contain about 660,000 clones, 70% to 90% of them singletons. These sequences were also reported in another study, on human thymus T cells.

The specimen was thymocytes. The clonotype originates from a boy under two years old with a congenital heart defect. The V gene is TRBV19, the J gene TRBJ2-5; D uncertain. DNA of the CDR3: TGTGCCAGTAGTATGGGCTTTCAAGAGACCCAGTACTTC. Translated, it gives CASSMGFQETQYF.